Listed here are 19 T cell receptor beta chains from one sample, sequenced in a study of blood T cell repertoires in COVID-19. Sequencing used immunoSEQ multiplex PCR; TCRdb keeps in-frame clones, though not all of them. This table holds about 350,000 clones, 87% found once. Input material: peripheral blood. The receptors were sampled from a man younger than 45 with COVID-19, enrolled during active disease.

This chain links TRBV19 with TRBJ2-7; 9 positions agree with TRBD2. This CDR3 has 14 amino acids. Losses at the gene ends were 4 bases for V and 5 bases for J; bases not matched to a gene: 6. Germline V gene sequence: CDR1 LNHDA, CDR2 SQIVND (reference sequence). CDR3 DNA: TGTGCCAGTAGTAATAGCGGGGGAGTTAACGAGCAGTACTTC. Its translation is CASSNSGGVNEQYF.

The CDR3 reads CASSPPGVNYGYTF. The CDR3 DNA is TGTGCCAGCAGCCCCCCAGGGGTAAACTATGGCTACACCTTC. This chain joins TRBV7-3 and TRBJ1-2; maybe TRBD1 (6 bases). V lost 5 bases, J lost 2 bases, and 12 bases lay in between. The length of the CDR3 is 14 residues. Germline V lookup: CDR1 SGHTA, CDR2 FQGTGA.

The V call is TRBV12-3 or TRBV12-4, the J call TRBJ1-2, with D maybe TRBD1 (6 bases). Trimming stripped 8 bases from V and 10 bases from J, with 14 bases between. This CDR3 comprises 11 residues. CDR3 amino acids: CASGGEVYYTF. Here the CDR3 DNA reads TGTGCCAGCGGGGGCGAAGTCTACTACACCTTC.

The V and J genes are TRBV3-1 (or the pseudogene TRBV3-2) and TRBJ1-1; D gene ambiguous. V was shortened by 2 bases and J by 8 bases, with 15 bases between the two germline ends. The CDR3 is 14 residues long. CDR1 LGHDT and CDR2 YNNKEL come from the germline V gene (reference sequence). CDR3 in DNA: TGTGCCAGCAGCCAATTATTAGGCCAGGTCGAAGCTTTCTTT. This gives the protein CASSQLLGQVEAFF.

The V and J genes are TRBV6-5 and TRBJ2-4, with D possibly TRBD2 on 6 matching bases. Trimming shortened V by 2 bases and J by 0 bases, and 11 bases separated the two germline ends. Germline assignment: CDR1 MNHEY and CDR2 SVGAGI. The CDR3 is 16 amino acids. The CDR3 sequence is CASSYRQGLAKNIQYF. The DNA of the CDR3 is TGTGCCAGCAGTTACCGGCAGGGACTAGCCAAAAACATTCAGTACTTC.

The gene calls are TRBV7-2 and TRBJ2-2; D perhaps matches TRBD2 (7 bases). The V and J ends lost 5 bases and 1 base respectively, with 23 bases between them. The CDR3 is made up of 19 amino acids. Germline V gives CDR1 SGHTA, CDR2 FQGNSA. The CDR3 sequence: CASSPISRTGGWNTGELFF. DNA of the CDR3: TGTGCCAGCAGCCCGATATCGAGGACGGGGGGCTGGAACACCGGGGAGCTGTTTTTT.

The V call is TRBV5-1, the J call TRBJ1-2; D unresolved. This CDR3 region has 14 residues. Germline CDR1 and CDR2: SGHRS and YFSETQ. V gave up 0 bases and J gave up 2 bases, with 8 bases separating them. As DNA, the CDR3 is TGCGCCAGCAGCTTGGACCACCGGAACTATGGCTACACCTTC. It codes for CASSLDHRNYGYTF.

J is TRBJ1-2 and V is TRBV19; TRBD1 matches 10 bases. V shed 10 bases, J shed 3 bases, and the junction held 8 bases outside the gene matches. The CDR3 has 14 residues. CDR1 is LNHDA and CDR2 is SQIVND in the germline V gene (reference sequence). DNA for the CDR3: TGTGCCACCAAAAGGGACAGGGGATACTATGGCTACACCTTC. Translated, it gives CATKRDRGYYGYTF.

CDR3 region: CASSFGLAGSSYNEQFF. In DNA, the CDR3 is TGTGCCAGCAGTTTTGGACTAGCGGGGAGCTCCTACAATGAGCAGTTCTTC. The chain employs TRBV27 and TRBJ2-1, with 12 bases matching TRBD2. Germline V gene data show CDR1 as MNHEY and CDR2 as SMNVEV (reference sequence). With 3 bases clipped from V and 0 bases from J, the junction kept 3 bases outside the gene matches. The CDR3 contains 17 residues.

This clone was seen just once. The chain couples TRBV4-3 to TRBJ1-4, with a possible D match to TRBD1 (5 bases). CDR1 and CDR2 from the germline V gene are LGHNA and YSLEER. The CDR3 has 17 amino acids. V was shortened by 1 base and J by 8 bases, with 20 bases between the two germline ends. CDR3 sequence (DNA): TGCGCCAGCAGCCAAGCAACTGGGAGGACAAATGGGGAAAAACTGTTTTTT. Protein sequence: CASSQATGRTNGEKLFF.

The chain uses TRBV3-1 (or the pseudogene TRBV3-2) and TRBJ2-5; the D gene is possibly TRBD2 (5 bases). The V and J ends lost 5 bases and 4 bases respectively, with 14 bases between them. Germline loops: CDR1 LGHDT, CDR2 YNNKEL (reference sequence). The CDR3 length is 14 residues. CDR3 in amino acids: CASSLGSRGETQYF. CDR3 nucleotide sequence: TGTGCCAGCAGCTTGGGGAGTCGAGGAGAGACCCAGTACTTC.

As concerns this clone: Being one base from a much bigger clone, this may be a read error. The sample carries other DNA sequences with the same CDR3. The V gene is TRBV4-2, the J gene TRBJ2-3, with 12 bases fitting TRBD2. V lost 0 bases and J lost 4; bases outside the gene matches: 2. Looked up from germline, CDR1 is LGHNA and CDR2 is YNFKEQ. The CDR3 totals 16 residues. The CDR3 nucleotides read TGTGCCAGCAGCCAAGAGCTAGCGGGGGGGCCAGATACGCAGTATTTT. Protein sequence: CASSQELAGGPDTQYF.

In the case of this clone: A junction boundary mismatches the germline segment, possibly from a read error. The chain has TRBV28 and TRBJ1-2; maybe TRBD1 (5 bases). The CDR3 consists of 16 residues. CDR1 is MDHEN, CDR2 SYDVKM, per germline. The CDR3 DNA reads TGTGCCAGCACCCGAACCCTGACAGACGTTAACTATGGCTACATCTTC. The encoded protein is CASTRTLTDVNYGYIF.

CDR3 DNA sequence: TGTGCCAGCAGCTCCAGGGGGGATGAAAAACTGTTTTTT. Amino acids: CASSSRGDEKLFF. The chain is built from TRBV5-4 and TRBJ1-4; 7 bases match TRBD1. This CDR3 is 13 amino acids long. CDR1 is SGHNT and CDR2 is YYREEE in the germline V gene (reference sequence). V shed 3 bases and J 6 bases; nucleotides not matched to a gene: 2.

The J gene is TRBJ2-3, the V gene TRBV2; 7 bases map to TRBD1. J was trimmed by 0 bases and V by 7 bases; bases with no gene match: 7. CDR1 SNHLY and CDR2 FYNNEI come from the germline V gene. The CDR3 contains 15 residues. CDR3 coding DNA: TGTGCCAGCACCATGCGACAGGGTAGCACAGATACGCAGTATTTT. Its translation: CASTMRQGSTDTQYF.

This rearrangement joins TRBV2 to TRBJ1-4; the D is unclear. The CDR3 runs 14 residues. Trimming pared 4 bases from V and 5 bases from J, leaving 11 bases between. Germline CDR1 reads SNHLY; CDR2 reads FYNNEI. In nucleotides, the CDR3 is TGTGCCAGCAGTGGAGGGCAATCAAATGAAAAACTGTTTTTT. It encodes CASSGGQSNEKLFF.

This chain uses TRBV27 with TRBJ2-7, with D tentatively TRBD1 (6 bases). Looked up from germline, CDR1 is MNHEY and CDR2 is SMNVEV (reference sequence). The CDR3 loop spans 13 amino acids. Trimming removed 3 bases from V and 2 bases from J, with 8 bases in between. DNA of the CDR3: TGTGCCAGCAGTTTCGGACAGACCTACGAGCAGTACTTC. Translation gives CASSFGQTYEQYF.

The chain couples TRBV7-2 to TRBJ2-2, with 13 bases that match TRBD2. Germline V gives CDR1 SGHTA, CDR2 FQGNSA. The CDR3 sequence is 18 residues long. Trimming at V came to 1 base and at J to 4 bases, leaving 6 bases not matched to a gene. The CDR3 DNA reads as TGTGCCAGCAGCTTAGGGGGACTAGCGGGAAAGGTCACCGGGGAGCTGTTTTTT. It yields the protein CASSLGGLAGKVTGELFF.

The chain carries TRBV25-1 and TRBJ1-4, with D possibly being TRBD1 (5 bases). CDR1 is MGHDK and CDR2 is SYGVNS in the germline V gene. V lost 6 bases, J lost 4 bases, and 9 bases lay in between. This CDR3 region has 13 residues. CDR3 loop: CASRKTDNEKLFF. The DNA for the CDR3 is TGTGCCAGCAGAAAGACAGATAATGAAAAACTGTTTTTT. Looking up the rest from reference TRBV25-1 and TRBJ1-4 gives the full variable domain: EADIYQTPRYLVIGTGKKITLECSQTMGHDKMYWYQQDPGMELHLIHYSYGVNSTEKGDLSSESTVSRIRTEHFPLTLESARPSHTSQYLCASRKTDNEKLFFGSGTQLSVL.